Below, one TCR beta chain is given with its context. It has no known antigen specificity. No clone much larger than this one lies a single base away; base qualities are absent. Libraries were prepared through 5' RACE. The sequencer listed for this sample is Illumina HiSeq 2500. A second PCR of 7 to 11 cycles was performed with a sample-barcoded 5' primer and a J-beta primer mix. Each TCR beta cDNA molecule received a unique molecular identifier from a template-switch 5' adaptor carrying 12 random nucleotides. Each sample yielded at least 2.5 million CDR3-containing paired-end reads. The Mint cDNA synthesis kit, primed by a TRBC-specific oligonucleotide, was used to synthesize first-strand cDNA from all RNA. Following uracil-DNA glycosylase treatment, all cDNA underwent a first 18-cycle PCR with the universal primers M1SS and BC2_uni_R. From the authors' description of their analysis: Normalization of each sample was performed by random selection of 1 million high-quality reads, each carrying a distinct molecular identifier. Instead of being binned into consensus sequences, reads with shared molecular identifiers were discarded. MiTCR, with a Q25 quality threshold and the strictest error-elimination algorithm, was used for CDR3 identification, clonotype clustering and error correction. A nonparametric unseen species model with Euler transformation was used to estimate lower-bound total TCR beta diversity. Starting from the raw public reads, TCRdb applied fastp trimming at Q25, assembled clones with MiXCR and retained in-frame beta chains. Each entry merges the rows of one CDR3 protein and shows their most common DNA and genes. TCRdb's processing, not the authors' own work, is the source of the V and J calls. The sample table lists around 820,000 distinct CDR3 sequences, roughly 25% of them with a count of one. The ten largest clones take up roughly 3.8% of the sample.

The data were obtained in a study of blood T cells in healthy people across ages (dated by TCRdb to 2013 to 2016). About the investigation overall: Template switching captured roughly one uniquely barcoded TCR beta cDNA molecule per two T cells in model experiments. Age-related changes in TCR beta repertoire diversity were measured in the study by deep sequencing normalized with unique cDNA molecular identifiers. Four age groups were formed from the donors: young (average approximately 15 years), middle-aged (approximately 39), aged (under 70) and long-lived (82). Using the same blood draw, the study looked at two additional independent replicas of 1 million unique cDNA reads for two donors, one aged 18 to 30 and the other aged 80 or older.

The roughly 37 donors, aged about 6 to 90 years, were systemically healthy Caucasian individuals from Russia. Ten milliliters of peripheral blood were drawn from each donor into EDTA-treated Vacutainer tubes. Ficoll-Paque density-gradient centrifugation was used to isolate PBMCs, with at least 6.5 million per sample. Trizol reagent was used to extract total RNA from the PBMCs, yielding at least 6 micrograms per sample. For every donor, an aliquot of PBMCs went through flow cytometry to measure the percentages of naive CD45RAhigh/CD27high T cells. The germline V gene supplies CDR1 KGHSH and CDR2 LQKENI. From the cysteine through the phenylalanine, the CDR3 covers 16 amino acids. Only the CDR3 part of the read is kept: 48 bases, read in frame from the first base. The V and J ends are trimmed by 2 bases and 5 bases, leaving 15 bases between them. Overall results and qualifications from the work: The long-lived group showed more naive CD4+ T cells, fewer expanded clones and increased TCR diversity than the aged group, suggesting age selection. Estimates of total diversity based on one million sequenced T cells were considered lower bounds and underestimates. Since profiling was done on bulk unsorted PBMCs, naive and antigen-experienced compartments could not be conclusively compared. The percentage of naive T cells measured by flow cytometry correlated strongly with observed TCR beta diversity. As age increased, observed TCR beta diversity per million T cells dropped in a roughly linear way, and a significant reduction was already evident by age 40. Because the CMV infection status of the donors was unknown, age-related changes in expanded clonotypes may potentially have been confounded.

This same sample was also part of a study on T cells of mothers and their children. As that second paper reports: Nine systemically healthy Caucasian individuals served as donors, namely three mothers together with their six children. cDNA synthesis used all of the extracted RNA, with approximately 1.6 ug of RNA in each 15 ul reaction. In the second PCR, sample barcodes and 2-4 random nucleotides were introduced via the M1S primer. Over 8 million TCR beta CDR3 reads came from each mother, compared with a few million reads from each child. In both related and unrelated pairs, thymic selection shapes the output of TCR recombination in a similar way, with inherited differences having only a minor effect. Normalized repertoire overlap was always slightly but never significantly higher in related than unrelated mother-child pairs. With a sensitivity of about 100 clones per million clonotypes, no persistent microchimeric T cell clones were detected. Deep NGS was used in the study to compare the TCR beta repertoires of mothers and children and to look for features that separate related mother-child pairs from unrelated individuals. The mean age was approximately 41 +/- 4 years for the mothers and approximately 11 +/- 4 years for the children. Libraries were sequenced on Illumina HiSeq 2000 with 100+100 nt paired-end reads after adapter ligation with NEBNext reagents. To prevent cross-contamination, the mother and child libraries were prepared one month apart and sequenced in separate runs. For each donor, between about 450,000 and 2,300,000 distinct TCR beta clonotypes were identified. Naive TCR beta clonotypes were estimated from low-frequency clonotypes matched to each donor's FACS-determined naive share, without sorting.

Sequencing used blood. This receptor was obtained from a boy younger than 18 in good health. The receptor chain draws on TRBV18 and TRBJ2-2, and perhaps TRBD1 as D gene, on 6 matching bases. The CDR3 is CASSPVEQGRTGELFF. The DNA sequence is given as TGTGCCAGCTCACCAGTGGAACAGGGTCGGACCGGGGAGCTGTTTTTT.